The 21 T cell receptor beta chains given below trace back to one sample, sequenced in a study of breast tumors, draining lymph nodes, adjacent tissues. The lymph nodes were axillary draining lymph nodes from breast cancer patients. From the multiplex PCR reads, TCRdb called clonotypes with MiXCR, one entry per CDR3 protein. The table lists about 140,000 distinct CDR3 sequences, around a third of them singletons. The sample comprised axillary lymph node tissue. The receptors were sampled from a female donor with breast cancer. Some clones in this sample may be carry-over from other donors' samples.

The sample holds many counts of this clonotype. The genes are TRBV6-6 and TRBJ1-5, with D perhaps matching TRBD1 (5 bases). CDR3 length: 15 residues. V was pared by 3 bases and J by 2 bases, with 11 bases between. Germline values: CDR1 MNHNY, CDR2 SVGAGI (reference sequence). CDR3 sequence: CASSYQGGGNQPQHF. The CDR3 region has the DNA TGTGCCAGCAGTTATCAGGGCGGTGGCAATCAGCCCCAGCATTTT.

The rearrangement links TRBV18 to TRBJ1-1, with TRBD1 matching over 7 bases. The ends lost 3 bases at V and 7 bases at J; junction bases unmatched: 8. The CDR3 covers 14 residues. Germline lookup yields CDR1 KGHSH and CDR2 LQKENI. CDR3 bases: TGTGCCAGCTCACCCCCCAGGGGGGAGGGTGAAGCTTTCTTT. It specifies CASSPPRGEGEAFF.

This clonotype has ten or more counts. This sequence joins TRBV19 and TRBJ1-6; unclear D gene. Between the trimmed V and J ends, which lost 6 bases and 10 bases, there was a span of 13 bases. CDR1 and CDR2 (germline): LNHDA, SQIVND (reference sequence). This CDR3 has 13 residues. The CDR3 bases are TGTGCCAGTAGAGGCTACTCAGCATCACCCCTCCACTTT. Its protein is CASRGYSASPLHF. The whole variable domain, filled in from reference TRBV19 and TRBJ1-6, reads DGGITQSPKYLFRKEGQNVTLSCEQNLNHDAMYWYRQDPGQGLRLIYYSQIVNDFQKGDIAEGYSVSREKKESFPLTVTSAQKNPTAFYLCASRGYSASPLHFGNGTRLTVT.

This clonotype has ten or more counts. The chain's CDR3 is CASSLAAGVDIQYF. In DNA, the CDR3 is TGTGCCAGCAGTTTAGCAGCGGGGGTGGACATTCAGTACTTC. V usage is TRBV12-3 or TRBV12-4 and J usage is TRBJ2-4; 8 bases fit TRBD2. V lost 0 bases to trimming and J lost 8 bases; unmatched junction nucleotides: 3. The CDR3 runs to 14 residues.

This clonotype was counted at least ten times. V and J are TRBV14 and TRBJ1-6; D is unresolved. Germline V gene lookup returns CDR1 SGHDN and CDR2 FVKESK. Deletions cut 1 base from V and 10 bases from J, with 17 bases between. CDR3 length: 16 amino acids. The CDR3 bases are TGTGCCAGCAGCCAAGTTACGAAGACGTTTGGATCACCCCTCCACTTT. Its translation is CASSQVTKTFGSPLHF.

This clonotype was counted at least ten times. This chain joins TRBV11-2 and TRBJ1-6, with 10 bases that match TRBD1. There are 15 residues in the CDR3. Per germline, CDR1 SGHAT and CDR2 FQNNGV. Losses at the gene ends were 6 bases for V and 5 bases for J; bases not matched to a gene: 4. The CDR3 nucleotides are TGTGCCAGCAGTCGGGACAGGGGCAATAATTCACCCCTCCACTTT. This sequence encodes CASSRDRGNNSPLHF.

As regards this clonotype: This may stem from a read error, because a much larger clone lies one nucleotide away. The chain is built from TRBV7-9 and TRBJ1-2, with D unresolved. Germline V gene sequence: CDR1 SEHNR, CDR2 FQNEAQ (reference sequence). This CDR3 spans 15 amino acids. Here the CDR3 DNA reads TGTGCCAGCAGCCTCAACCTCCGGACGGTAGATGGCTACCCCTTC. This gives the protein CASSLNLRTVDGYPF. Full variable domain (missing parts from reference TRBV7-9 and TRBJ1-2): DTGVSQNPRHKITKRGQNVTFRCDPISEHNRLYWYRQTLGQGPEFLTYFQNEAQLEKSRLLSDRFSAERPKGSFSTLEIQRTEQGDSAMYLCASSLNLRTVDGYPFGSGTRLTVV.

This clonotype was counted a few times. The chain is built from TRBV4-1 and TRBJ1-1; TRBD1 might be the D (6 bases). Per germline, CDR1 MGHRA and CDR2 YSYEKL. This CDR3 region has 15 residues. Trimming removed 0 bases at V and 4 bases at J, with 12 bases between. The CDR3 sequence: CASSQEGGGITEAFF. The CDR3 DNA follows: TGCGCCAGCAGCCAAGAAGGAGGGGGAATCACTGAAGCTTTCTTT.

As for this clonotype: At one end the junction does not follow the germline gene, possibly because of a read error. In DNA, the CDR3 is TGTGCCAGCAGCTTTGCGGGGACACAAGCCAAAAACATTCGGTACTTC. As protein: CASSFAGTQAKNIRYF. This rearrangement joins TRBV7-2 to TRBJ2-4; tentatively, D is TRBD1 or TRBD2 (6 bases each). The germline V gene has CDR1 SGHTA and CDR2 FQGNSA. This CDR3 is 16 amino acids long.

This clonotype occurred once. V usage is TRBV9 and J usage is TRBJ1-6; 7 positions agree with TRBD1. V shed 4 bases, J shed 9 bases, and the junction held 10 bases outside the gene matches. The germline gives CDR1 SGDLS, CDR2 YYNGEE. The CDR3 runs 15 residues. The CDR3 DNA reads as TGTGCCAGCAGCTTAGAGACAGGGATGAGTTCACCCCTCCACTTT. It yields the protein CASSLETGMSSPLHF.

This clonotype was seen ten or more times. The gene calls are TRBV20-1 and TRBJ2-1; possibly TRBD2 for D (5 bases). Germline V gives CDR1 DFQATT, CDR2 SNEGSKA (reference sequence). The CDR3 is made up of 14 amino acids. V lost 0 bases to trimming and J lost 8 bases, with 14 bases between them. The CDR3 sequence: CSARDPGVGDEQFF. CDR3 coding DNA: TGCAGTGCTAGAGATCCCGGGGTCGGGGATGAGCAGTTCTTC.

This clonotype was recorded many times. The rearrangement links TRBV6-1 to TRBJ2-3, with no clear D. Per the germline V gene, CDR1 is MNHNS and CDR2 is SASEGT. V lost 5 bases and J lost 2, with 11 bases in between. This CDR3 is 14 amino acids long. The CDR3 is CASSIDTPTDTQYF. In DNA, the CDR3 is TGTGCCAGCAGTATCGACACTCCCACAGATACGCAGTATTTT.

This chain uses TRBV6-5 with TRBJ2-3; D could derive from TRBD1 or TRBD2 (6 bases each). The ends were cut back, 6 bases at V and 1 base at J, with 23 bases in the middle. CDR1 and CDR2 (germline): MNHEY, SVGAGI. This CDR3 has 18 residues. CDR3: CASSPEGGLNFGTDTQYF. The CDR3 DNA follows: TGTGCCAGCAGCCCGGAGGGGGGTTTGAATTTCGGCACAGATACGCAGTATTTT.

Ten or more counts support this clonotype. The junction departs from germline at one end; a sequencing error may be responsible. The V gene is TRBV6-5, the J gene TRBJ2-7, with D perhaps TRBD1 (7 bases). This CDR3 contains 15 residues. The germline gives CDR1 MNHEY, CDR2 SVGAGI. DNA of the CDR3: TGTGCCAGCAGTCACTCGGAGGGGGCCACCTACGAGCAGTACTTC. Protein sequence: CASSHSEGATYEQYF.

Many counts were recorded for this clonotype. The V gene is TRBV4-1, the J gene TRBJ1-2; 7 bases are a match to TRBD1. CDR1 and CDR2 (germline): MGHRA, YSYEKL. The CDR3 runs 18 residues. J was trimmed by 4 bases and V by 1 base; bases with no gene match: 15. The CDR3 DNA sequence: TGCGCCAGCAGCCAAGTTAATTTTTTGGGGCCAGGGGGCTATGGCTACACCTTC. It encodes CASSQVNFLGPGGYGYTF.

Of note for this clonotype: Just one base apart from a much larger clone, this may be a read error. The chain links TRBV2 to TRBJ2-4, with D hard to call. Per the germline V gene, CDR1 is SNHLY and CDR2 is FYNNEI. The CDR3 is 14 residues long. CDR3 protein: CAGSDQLAKNIQYF. The CDR3 DNA follows: TGTGCCGGCAGTGATCAGCTAGCCAAAAACATTCAGTACTTC.

This clonotype was detected a few times. One base away lies a much larger clone, so this may be a sequencing read error. The chain has TRBV11-2 and TRBJ2-3, with TRBD2 as a possible D gene (7 bases). The CDR3 extends over 18 amino acids. Germline CDR1 is SGHAT and CDR2 is FQNNGV. V shed 6 bases and J shed 2 bases, with 24 bases lying between them. The CDR3 DNA follows: TGTGCCAGCAGTCCATATCTAGGGGCGCGGGGGCACACAGATACGCAGTATTTT. Translation: CASSPYLGARGHTDTQYF.

Remarks on this clonotype: Possible read error: a much larger clone is one base away. The chain uses TRBV10-2 and TRBJ2-4, with TRBD1 identical over 7 bases. The junction had 3 bases not matched to a gene; V was cut back by 2 bases and J by 2 bases. The CDR3 loop spans 15 amino acids. Germline V CDR1 and CDR2: WSHSY, SAAADI. CDR3 loop: CASSETGVTKNIQYF. The CDR3 region has the DNA TGCGCCAGCAGTGAGACAGGGGTAACCAAAAACATTCAGTACTTC.

The chain links TRBV27 to TRBJ1-4; unclear D gene. Per the germline V gene, CDR1 is MNHEY and CDR2 is SMNVEV (reference sequence). This CDR3 is built from 13 residues. V was clipped by 6 bases and J by 8 bases, with 13 bases between them. The CDR3 nucleotides are TGTGCCAGCAGGCGAATTGATAGCGAAAAACTGTTTTTT. Translated: CASRRIDSEKLFF.

In this sample, this clonotype turned up a few times. A much larger clone lies a single base off, so this may be a read error. The V call is TRBV6-1, the J call TRBJ1-2, with D unclear. Trimming shortened V by 5 bases and J by 4 bases, and 11 bases separated the two germline ends. CDR1 and CDR2 from the germline V gene are MNHNS and SASEGT. CDR3 length equals 13 residues. This chain's CDR3 is CASSHQQRYGYTF. The CDR3 DNA reads as TGTGCCAGCAGTCACCAACAGCGCTATGGCTACACCTTC.

This clonotype was seen at least ten times. The chain has TRBV19 and TRBJ2-6; no reliable D call. The CDR3 is made up of 14 amino acids. V was shortened by 5 bases and J by 0 bases, with 5 bases between the two germline ends. Germline V gene data show CDR1 as LNHDA and CDR2 as SQIVND (reference sequence). The CDR3 reads CASSANSGANVLTF. Written as DNA, the CDR3 is TGTGCCAGTAGTGCCAACTCTGGGGCCAACGTCCTGACTTTC.